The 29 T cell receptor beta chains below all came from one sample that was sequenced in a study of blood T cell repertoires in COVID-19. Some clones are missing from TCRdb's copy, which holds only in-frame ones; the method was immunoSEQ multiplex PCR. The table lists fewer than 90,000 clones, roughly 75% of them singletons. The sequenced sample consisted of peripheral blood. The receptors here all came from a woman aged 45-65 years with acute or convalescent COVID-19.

The CDR3 sequence: CATSKNLDSANYGYTF. DNA for the CDR3: TGTGCCACCAGCAAAAACCTCGACAGCGCTAACTATGGCTACACCTTC. The chain employs TRBV15 and TRBJ1-2; D perhaps matches TRBD1 (5 bases). V was cut by 4 bases and J by 0 bases, with 15 bases left in between. CDR1 LNHNV and CDR2 YYDKDF come from the germline V gene (reference sequence). The length of the CDR3 is 16 residues.

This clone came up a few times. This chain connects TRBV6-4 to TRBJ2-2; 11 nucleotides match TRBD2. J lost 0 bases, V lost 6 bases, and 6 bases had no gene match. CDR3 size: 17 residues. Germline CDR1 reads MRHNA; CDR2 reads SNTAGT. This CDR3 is CASSPLAGVANTGELFF. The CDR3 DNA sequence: TGTGCCAGCAGCCCACTAGCGGGGGTAGCGAACACCGGGGAGCTGTTTTTT.

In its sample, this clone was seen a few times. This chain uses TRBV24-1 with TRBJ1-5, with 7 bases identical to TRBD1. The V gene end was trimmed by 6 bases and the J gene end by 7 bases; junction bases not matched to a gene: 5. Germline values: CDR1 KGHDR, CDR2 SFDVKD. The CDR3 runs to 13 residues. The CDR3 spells CATSRTGFQPQHF. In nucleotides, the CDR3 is TGTGCCACCAGTAGGACAGGCTTCCAGCCCCAGCATTTT.

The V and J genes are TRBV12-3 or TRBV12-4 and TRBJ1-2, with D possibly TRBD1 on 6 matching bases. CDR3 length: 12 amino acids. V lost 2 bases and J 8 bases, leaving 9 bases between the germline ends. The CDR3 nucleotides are TGTGCCAGCAGTTTACAGGGGCGCGGCTACACCTTC. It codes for CASSLQGRGYTF.

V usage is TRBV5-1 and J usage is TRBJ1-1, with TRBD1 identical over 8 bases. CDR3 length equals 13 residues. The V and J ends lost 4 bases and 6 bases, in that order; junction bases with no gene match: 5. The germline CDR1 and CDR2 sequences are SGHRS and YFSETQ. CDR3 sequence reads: CASSAGTGPEAFF. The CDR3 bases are TGCGCCAGCAGCGCCGGGACAGGCCCTGAAGCTTTCTTT.

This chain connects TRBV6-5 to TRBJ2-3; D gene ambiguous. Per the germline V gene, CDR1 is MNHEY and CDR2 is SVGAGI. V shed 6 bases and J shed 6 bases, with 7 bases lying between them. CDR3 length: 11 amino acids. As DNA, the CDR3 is TGTGCCAGCAGAGAGGAGGATACGCAGTATTTT. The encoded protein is CASREEDTQYF.

The CDR3 loop is CASSLLAGTSYEQYF. The DNA for the CDR3 is TGTGCCAGCAGCTTGCTAGCGGGGACCTCCTACGAGCAGTACTTC. The chain has TRBV5-8 and TRBJ2-7, with TRBD2 matching 9 bases. CDR3 length equals 15 residues. V gave up 1 base and J gave up 0 bases; unmatched junction bases: 2. Germline V gives CDR1 SGHTS, CDR2 YDEGEE.

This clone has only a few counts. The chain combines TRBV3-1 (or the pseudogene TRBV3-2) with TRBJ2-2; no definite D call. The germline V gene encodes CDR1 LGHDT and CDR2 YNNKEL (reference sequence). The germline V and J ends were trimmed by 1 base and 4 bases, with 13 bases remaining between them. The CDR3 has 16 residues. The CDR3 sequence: CASSQGVQASTGELFF. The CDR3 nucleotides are TGTGCCAGCAGCCAAGGGGTCCAGGCGTCCACCGGGGAGCTGTTTTTT.

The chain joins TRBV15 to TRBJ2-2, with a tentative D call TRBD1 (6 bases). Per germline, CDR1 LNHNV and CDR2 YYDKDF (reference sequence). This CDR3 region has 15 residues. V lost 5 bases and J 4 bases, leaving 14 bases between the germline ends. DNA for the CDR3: TGTGCCACCAGCGCCGGGACAACTAGCACCGGGGAGCTGTTTTTT. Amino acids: CATSAGTTSTGELFF.

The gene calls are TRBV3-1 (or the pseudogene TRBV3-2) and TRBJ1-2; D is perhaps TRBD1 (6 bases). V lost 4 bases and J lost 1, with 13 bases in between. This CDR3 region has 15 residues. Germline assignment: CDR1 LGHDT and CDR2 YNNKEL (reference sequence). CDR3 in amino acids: CASSRRGRGNYGYTF. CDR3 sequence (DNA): TGTGCCAGCAGCCGACGGGGCAGGGGTAACTATGGCTACACCTTC.

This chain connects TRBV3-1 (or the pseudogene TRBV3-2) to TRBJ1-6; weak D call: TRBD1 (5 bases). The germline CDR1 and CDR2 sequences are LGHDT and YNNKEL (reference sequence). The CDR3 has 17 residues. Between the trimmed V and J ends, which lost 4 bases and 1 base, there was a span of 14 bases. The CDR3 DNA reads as TGTGCCAGCAGCCGGAAGATGAAGGGGTCCTATAATTCACCCCTCCACTTT. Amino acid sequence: CASSRKMKGSYNSPLHF.

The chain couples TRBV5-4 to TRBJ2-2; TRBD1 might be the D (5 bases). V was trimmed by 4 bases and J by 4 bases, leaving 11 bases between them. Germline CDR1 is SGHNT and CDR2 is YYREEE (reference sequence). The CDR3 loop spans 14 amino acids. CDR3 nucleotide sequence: TGTGCCAGCAGCAAGGACACCGCCACCGGGGAGCTGTTTTTT. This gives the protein CASSKDTATGELFF. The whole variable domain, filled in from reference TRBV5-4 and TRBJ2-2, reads ETGVTQSPTHLIKTRGQQVTLRCSSQSGHNTVSWYQQALGQGPQFIFQYYREEENGRGNFPPRFSGLQFPNYSSELNVNALELDDSALYLCASSKDTATGELFFGEGSRLTVL.

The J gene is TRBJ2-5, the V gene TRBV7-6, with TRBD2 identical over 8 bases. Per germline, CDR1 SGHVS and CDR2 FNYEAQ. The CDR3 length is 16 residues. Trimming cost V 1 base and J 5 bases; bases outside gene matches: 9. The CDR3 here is CASSLVLAGGAETQYF. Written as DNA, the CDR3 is TGTGCCAGCAGCTTAGTGCTGGCGGGGGGTGCTGAGACCCAGTACTTC.

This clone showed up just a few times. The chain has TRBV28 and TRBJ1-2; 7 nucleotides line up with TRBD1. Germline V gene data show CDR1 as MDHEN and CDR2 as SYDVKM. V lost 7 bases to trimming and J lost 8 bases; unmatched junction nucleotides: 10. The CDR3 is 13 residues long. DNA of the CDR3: TGTGCCAGCACCCCGACAGGGCCCGGCGGCTACACCTTC. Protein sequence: CASTPTGPGGYTF.

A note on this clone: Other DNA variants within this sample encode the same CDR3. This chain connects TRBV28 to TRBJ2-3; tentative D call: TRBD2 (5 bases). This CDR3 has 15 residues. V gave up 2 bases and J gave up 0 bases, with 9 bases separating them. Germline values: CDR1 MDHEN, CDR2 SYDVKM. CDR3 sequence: CASSLAGSSTDTQYF. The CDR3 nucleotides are TGTGCCAGCAGTTTAGCGGGTTCTAGCACAGATACGCAGTATTTT.

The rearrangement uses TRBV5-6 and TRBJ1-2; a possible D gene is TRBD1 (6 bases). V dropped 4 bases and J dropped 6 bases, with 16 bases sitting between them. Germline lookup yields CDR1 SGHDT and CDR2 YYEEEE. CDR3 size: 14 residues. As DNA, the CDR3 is TGTGCCAGCAGCCTTTCAACAGGGCTGCATGGCTACACCTTC. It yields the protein CASSLSTGLHGYTF.

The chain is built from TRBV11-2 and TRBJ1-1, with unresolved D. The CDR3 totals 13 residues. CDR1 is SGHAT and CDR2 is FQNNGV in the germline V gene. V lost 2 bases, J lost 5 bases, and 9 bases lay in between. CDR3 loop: CASSLYVDTEAFF. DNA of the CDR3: TGTGCCAGCAGCTTATACGTAGATACTGAAGCTTTCTTT.

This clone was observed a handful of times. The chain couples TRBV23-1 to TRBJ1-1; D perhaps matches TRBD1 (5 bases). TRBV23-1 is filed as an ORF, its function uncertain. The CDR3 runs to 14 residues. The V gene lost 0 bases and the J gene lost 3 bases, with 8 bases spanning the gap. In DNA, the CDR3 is TGCGCCAGCAGTCAATCCGACAGATACACTGAAGCTTTCTTT. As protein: CASSQSDRYTEAFF.

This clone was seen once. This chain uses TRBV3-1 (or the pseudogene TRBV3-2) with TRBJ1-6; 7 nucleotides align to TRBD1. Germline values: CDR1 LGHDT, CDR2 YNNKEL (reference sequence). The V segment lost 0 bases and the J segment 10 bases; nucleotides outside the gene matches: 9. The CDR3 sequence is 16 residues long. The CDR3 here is CASSQDSSGGRSPLHF. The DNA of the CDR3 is TGTGCCAGCAGCCAAGACTCATCAGGGGGTCGATCACCCCTCCACTTT.

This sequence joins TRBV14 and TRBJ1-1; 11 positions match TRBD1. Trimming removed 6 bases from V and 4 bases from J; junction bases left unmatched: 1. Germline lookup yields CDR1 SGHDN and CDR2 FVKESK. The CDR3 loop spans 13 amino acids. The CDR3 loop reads CASRGTGGTEAFF. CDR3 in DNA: TGTGCCAGCAGGGGGACAGGGGGCACTGAAGCTTTCTTT.

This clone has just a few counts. For the CDR3, the DNA is TGCAGCGTTGTAACAGTAGGAAACACCATATATTTT. Translation: CSVVTVGNTIYF. The chain employs TRBV29-1 and TRBJ1-3; no firm D call. The germline V gene encodes CDR1 SQVTM and CDR2 ANQGSEA. Trimming took off 4 bases at V and 4 bases at J, with 8 bases between the two ends. The CDR3 has 12 residues.

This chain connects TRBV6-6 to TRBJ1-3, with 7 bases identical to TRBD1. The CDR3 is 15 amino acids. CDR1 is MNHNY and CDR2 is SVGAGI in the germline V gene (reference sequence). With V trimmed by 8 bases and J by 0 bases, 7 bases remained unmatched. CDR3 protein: CASAGQTPSGNTIYF. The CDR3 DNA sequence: TGTGCCAGCGCGGGACAGACGCCCTCTGGAAACACCATATATTTT.

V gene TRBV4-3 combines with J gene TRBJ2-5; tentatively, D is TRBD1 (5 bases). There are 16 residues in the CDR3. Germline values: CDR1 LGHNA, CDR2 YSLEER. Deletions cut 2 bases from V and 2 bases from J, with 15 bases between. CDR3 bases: TGCGCCAGCAGCCAAACTTCTGGGGCTGCTCAAGAGACCCAGTACTTC. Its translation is CASSQTSGAAQETQYF.

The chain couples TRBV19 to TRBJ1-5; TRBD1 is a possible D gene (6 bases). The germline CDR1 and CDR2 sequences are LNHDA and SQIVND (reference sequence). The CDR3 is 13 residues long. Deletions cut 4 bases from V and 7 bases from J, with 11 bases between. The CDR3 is CASSNRERQPQHF. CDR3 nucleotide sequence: TGTGCCAGTAGTAACAGGGAGAGGCAGCCCCAGCATTTT.

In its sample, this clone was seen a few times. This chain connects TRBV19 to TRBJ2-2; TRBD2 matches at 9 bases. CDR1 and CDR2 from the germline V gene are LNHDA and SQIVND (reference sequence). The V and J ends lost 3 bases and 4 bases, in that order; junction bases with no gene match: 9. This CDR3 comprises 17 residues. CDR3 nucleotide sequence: TGTGCCAGTAGTATGGATGCGGGGGGGCGGGTCACCGGGGAGCTGTTTTTT. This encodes CASSMDAGGRVTGELFF.

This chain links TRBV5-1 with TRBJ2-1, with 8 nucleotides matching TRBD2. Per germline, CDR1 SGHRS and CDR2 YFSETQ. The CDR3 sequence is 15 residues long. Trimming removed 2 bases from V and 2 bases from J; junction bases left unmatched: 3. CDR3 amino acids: CASSLTSGPYNEQFF. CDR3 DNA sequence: TGCGCCAGCAGCTTAACTAGCGGTCCCTACAATGAGCAGTTCTTC.

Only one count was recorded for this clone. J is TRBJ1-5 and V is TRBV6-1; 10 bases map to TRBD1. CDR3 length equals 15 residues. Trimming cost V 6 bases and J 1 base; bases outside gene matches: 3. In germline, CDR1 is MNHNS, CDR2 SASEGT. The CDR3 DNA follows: TGTGCCAGCAGCTCGGGACAGGGGAGCAATCAGCCCCAGCATTTT. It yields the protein CASSSGQGSNQPQHF.

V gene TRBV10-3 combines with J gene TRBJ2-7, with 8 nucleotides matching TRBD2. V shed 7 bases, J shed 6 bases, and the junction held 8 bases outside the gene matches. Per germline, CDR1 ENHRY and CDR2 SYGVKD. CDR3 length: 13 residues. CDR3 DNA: TGTGCCATCAAGGTCGGGGGGGGTAGCGAGCAGTACTTC. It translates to CAIKVGGGSEQYF.

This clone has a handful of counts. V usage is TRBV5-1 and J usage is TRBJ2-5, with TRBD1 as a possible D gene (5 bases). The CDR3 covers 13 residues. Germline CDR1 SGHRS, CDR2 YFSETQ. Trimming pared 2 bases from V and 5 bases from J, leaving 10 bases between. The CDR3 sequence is CASSLGARETQYF. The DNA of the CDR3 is TGCGCCAGCAGCTTAGGGGCCAGGGAGACCCAGTACTTC.